This entry describes one TCR beta chain. Its antigen is as yet unknown. This entry belongs to a study of identifying expanded T cells in peripheral blood. Regarding the study as a whole: Over approximately two and four weeks, about 15 and 19 clones changed, versus roughly 1.1 between replicates. Across healthy donors, higher total template counts meant significantly greater roughly two-week count variance.

The CDR3 contains 14 residues. Per the germline V gene, CDR1 is LNHDA and CDR2 is SQIVND (reference sequence). Trimming shortened V by 5 bases and J by 0 bases, and 11 bases separated the two germline ends. During the collection period, no donor immune events like infections were recorded. Assay used: immunoSEQ multiplex PCR; TCRdb lists only in-frame clones, some missing. Here the sample spans around 120,000 clones, 85% to 90% being singletons. The chain joins TRBV19 to TRBJ2-7; D tentatively fits TRBD1 or TRBD2 (5 bases each). The sequenced material came from blood. The receptor was derived from a person aged 18 to 75 in good health. Written as DNA, the CDR3 is TGTGCCAGTAGTCGGGACGGAAACTCCTACGAGCAGTACTTC. The encoded protein is CASSRDGNSYEQYF.